This T cell receptor beta chain appears in the sequencing data of a study of T cell responses to AZD1222 COVID-19 vaccine. With regard to this clone: What it binds is not known.

Notes on the study in general: Of spike-specific TCRs, nearly half reportedly target regions left unmutated in variants.

Method: immunoSEQ multiplex PCR; TCRdb's copy keeps in-frame clones and lacks some. The repertoire holds tens of thousands of clones, with about nine tenths as singletons. This CDR3 spans 16 amino acids. Germline trimming cut 0 bases from V and 7 bases from J; bases unmatched to any gene: 6. Germline V lookup: CDR1 SGDLS, CDR2 YYNGEE. This chain uses TRBV9 with TRBJ2-1, with 11 bases identical to TRBD2. The input for sequencing was peripheral blood, taken 28 days after the second AZD1222 dose. The TCR originated in an adult who received the AZD1222 COVID-19 vaccine. The CDR3 nucleotides are TGTGCCAGCAGCGTAGGTAGTAGCGGGGGGGCGAATGAGCAGTTCTTC. Protein product: CASSVGSSGGANEQFF.